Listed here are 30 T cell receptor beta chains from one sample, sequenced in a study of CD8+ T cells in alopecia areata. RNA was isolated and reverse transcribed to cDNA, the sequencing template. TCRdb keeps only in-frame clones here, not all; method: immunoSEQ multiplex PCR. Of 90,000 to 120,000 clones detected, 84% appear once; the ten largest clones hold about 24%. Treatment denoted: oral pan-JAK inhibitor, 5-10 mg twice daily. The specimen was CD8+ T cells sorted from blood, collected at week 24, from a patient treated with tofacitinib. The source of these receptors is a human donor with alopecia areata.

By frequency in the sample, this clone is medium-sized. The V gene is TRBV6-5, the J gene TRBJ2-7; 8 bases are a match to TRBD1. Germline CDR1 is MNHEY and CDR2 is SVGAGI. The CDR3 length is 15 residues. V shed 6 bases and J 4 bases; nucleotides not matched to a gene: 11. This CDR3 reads CASRSARGLWYEQYF. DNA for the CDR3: TGTGCCAGCAGGTCAGCCAGGGGGCTTTGGTACGAGCAGTACTTC.

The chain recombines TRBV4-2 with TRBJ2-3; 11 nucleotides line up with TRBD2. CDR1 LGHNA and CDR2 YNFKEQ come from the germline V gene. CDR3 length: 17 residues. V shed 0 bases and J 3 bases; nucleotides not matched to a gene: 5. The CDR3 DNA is TGTGCCAGCAGCCAAGAAGAGGCTAGCGGGGGGACAGATACGCAGTATTTT. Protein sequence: CASSQEEASGGTDTQYF.

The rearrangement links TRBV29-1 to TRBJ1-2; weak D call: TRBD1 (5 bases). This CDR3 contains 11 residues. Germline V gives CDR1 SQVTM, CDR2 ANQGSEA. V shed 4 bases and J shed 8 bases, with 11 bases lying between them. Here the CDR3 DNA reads TGCAGCGTTGTGGGGGGTGGAGGCTACACCTTC. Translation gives CSVVGGGGYTF.

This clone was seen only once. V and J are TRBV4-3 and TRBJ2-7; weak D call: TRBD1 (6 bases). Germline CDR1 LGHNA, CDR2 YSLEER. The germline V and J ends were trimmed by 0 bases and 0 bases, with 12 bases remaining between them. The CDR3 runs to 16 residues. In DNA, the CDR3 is TGCGCCAGCAGCCAAGACAGAGGGACACCCTCCTACGAGCAGTACTTC. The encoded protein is CASSQDRGTPSYEQYF.

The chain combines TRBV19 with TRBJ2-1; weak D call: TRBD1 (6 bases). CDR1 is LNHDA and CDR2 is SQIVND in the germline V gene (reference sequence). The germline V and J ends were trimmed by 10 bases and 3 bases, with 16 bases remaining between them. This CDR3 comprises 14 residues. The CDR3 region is CATSRGGDYNEQFF. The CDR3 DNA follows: TGTGCCACCAGCAGAGGGGGAGACTACAATGAGCAGTTCTTC.

CDR3 sequence reads: CASSFRQGPEAFF. The DNA of the CDR3 is TGCGCCAGCAGCTTCCGACAGGGTCCAGAAGCTTTCTTT. The gene calls are TRBV5-1 and TRBJ1-1; 7 bases match TRBD1. There are 13 residues in the CDR3. Trimming cost V 2 bases and J 8 bases; bases outside gene matches: 6. CDR1 and CDR2 from the germline V gene are SGHRS and YFSETQ.

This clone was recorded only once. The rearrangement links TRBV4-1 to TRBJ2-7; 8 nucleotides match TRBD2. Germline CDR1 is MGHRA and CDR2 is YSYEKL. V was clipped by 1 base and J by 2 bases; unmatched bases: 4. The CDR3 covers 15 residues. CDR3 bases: TGCGCCAGCAGCCAAGCTGCGGGGGGAGCCTACGAGCAGTACTTC. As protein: CASSQAAGGAYEQYF.

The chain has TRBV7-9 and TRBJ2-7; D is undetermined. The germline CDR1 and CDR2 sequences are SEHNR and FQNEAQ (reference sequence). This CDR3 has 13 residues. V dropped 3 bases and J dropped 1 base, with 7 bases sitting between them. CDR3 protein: CASSFTDSYEQYF. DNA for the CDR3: TGTGCCAGCAGCTTCACTGATTCCTACGAGCAGTACTTC.

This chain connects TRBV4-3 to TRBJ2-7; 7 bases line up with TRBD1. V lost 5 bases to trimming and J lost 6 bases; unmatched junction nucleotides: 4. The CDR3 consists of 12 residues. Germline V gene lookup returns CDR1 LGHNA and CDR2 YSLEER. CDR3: CASSGTGVEQYF. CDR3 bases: TGCGCCAGCAGCGGAACAGGGGTCGAGCAGTACTTC.

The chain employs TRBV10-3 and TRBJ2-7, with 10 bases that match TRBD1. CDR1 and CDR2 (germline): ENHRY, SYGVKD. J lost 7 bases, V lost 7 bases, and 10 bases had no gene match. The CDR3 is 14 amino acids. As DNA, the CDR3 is TGTGCCATCACCGCCTTGGACAGGGGGAGAGAGCAGTACTTC. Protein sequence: CAITALDRGREQYF.

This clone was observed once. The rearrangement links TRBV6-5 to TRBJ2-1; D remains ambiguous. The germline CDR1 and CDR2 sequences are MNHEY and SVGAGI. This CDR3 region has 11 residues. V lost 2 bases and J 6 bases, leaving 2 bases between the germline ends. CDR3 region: CASSYSNEQFF. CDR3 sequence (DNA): TGTGCCAGCAGTTACAGCAATGAGCAGTTCTTC.

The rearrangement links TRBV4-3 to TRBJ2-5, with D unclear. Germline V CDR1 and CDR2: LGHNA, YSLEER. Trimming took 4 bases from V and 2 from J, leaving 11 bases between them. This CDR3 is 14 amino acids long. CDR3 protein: CASSPWDGQETQYF. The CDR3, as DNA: TGCGCCAGCAGCCCTTGGGATGGACAAGAGACCCAGTACTTC.

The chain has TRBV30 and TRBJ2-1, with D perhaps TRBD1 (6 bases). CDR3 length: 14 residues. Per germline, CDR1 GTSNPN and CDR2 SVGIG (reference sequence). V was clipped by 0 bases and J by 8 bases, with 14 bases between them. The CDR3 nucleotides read TGTGCCTGGAGTGTACCAGGGGAAGTTTATGAGCAGTTCTTC. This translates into CAWSVPGEVYEQFF.

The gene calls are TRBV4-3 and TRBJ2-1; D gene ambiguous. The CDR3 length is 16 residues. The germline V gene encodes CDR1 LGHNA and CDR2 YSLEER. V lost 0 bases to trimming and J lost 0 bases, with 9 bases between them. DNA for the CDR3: TGCGCCAGCAGCCAAGATATGGCAGACTCCTACAATGAGCAGTTCTTC. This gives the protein CASSQDMADSYNEQFF.

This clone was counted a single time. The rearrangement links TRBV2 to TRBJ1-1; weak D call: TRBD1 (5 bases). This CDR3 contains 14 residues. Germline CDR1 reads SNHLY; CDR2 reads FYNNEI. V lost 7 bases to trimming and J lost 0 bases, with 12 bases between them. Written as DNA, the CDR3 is TGTGCCAGCACTGGGGGGACGGTGAACACTGAAGCTTTCTTT. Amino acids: CASTGGTVNTEAFF.

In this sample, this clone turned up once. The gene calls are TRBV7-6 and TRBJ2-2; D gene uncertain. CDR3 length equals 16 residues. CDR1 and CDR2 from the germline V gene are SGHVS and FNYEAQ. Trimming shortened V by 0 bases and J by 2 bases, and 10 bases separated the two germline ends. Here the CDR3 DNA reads TGTGCCAGCAGCTTAGCGGCGAATCTAAACACCGGGGAGCTGTTTTTT. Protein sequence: CASSLAANLNTGELFF.

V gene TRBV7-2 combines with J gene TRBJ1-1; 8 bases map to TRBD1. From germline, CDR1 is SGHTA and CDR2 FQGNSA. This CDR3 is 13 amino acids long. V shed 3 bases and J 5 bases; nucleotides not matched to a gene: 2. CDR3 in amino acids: CASSLDRVTEAFF. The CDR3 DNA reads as TGTGCCAGCAGCTTGGACAGGGTGACTGAAGCTTTCTTT. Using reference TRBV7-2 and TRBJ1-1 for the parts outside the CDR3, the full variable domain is GAGVSQSPSNKVTEKGKDVELRCDPISGHTALYWYRQSLGQGLEFLIYFQGNSAPDKSGLPSDRFSAERTGGSVSTLTIQRTQQEDSAVYLCASSLDRVTEAFFGQGTRLTVV.

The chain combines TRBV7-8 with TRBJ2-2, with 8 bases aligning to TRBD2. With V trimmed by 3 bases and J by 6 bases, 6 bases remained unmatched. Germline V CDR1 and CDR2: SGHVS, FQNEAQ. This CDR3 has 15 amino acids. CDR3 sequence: CASSFDGGASGELFF. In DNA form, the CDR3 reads TGTGCCAGCAGCTTTGACGGGGGGGCCTCCGGGGAGCTGTTTTTT.

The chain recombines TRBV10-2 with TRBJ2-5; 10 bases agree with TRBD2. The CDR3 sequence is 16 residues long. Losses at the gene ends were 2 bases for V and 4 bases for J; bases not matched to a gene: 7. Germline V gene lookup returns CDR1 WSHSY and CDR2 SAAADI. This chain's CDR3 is CASSELQRGGRETQYF. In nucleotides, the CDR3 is TGCGCCAGCAGTGAGCTGCAGCGGGGGGGCAGAGAGACCCAGTACTTC.

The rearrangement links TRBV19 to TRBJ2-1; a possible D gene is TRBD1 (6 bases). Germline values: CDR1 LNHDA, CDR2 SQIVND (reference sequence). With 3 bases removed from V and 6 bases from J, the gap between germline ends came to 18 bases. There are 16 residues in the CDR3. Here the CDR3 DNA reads TGTGCCAGTAGTATTAGGGGGACCGTCTCTGGCAATGAGCAGTTCTTC. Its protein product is CASSIRGTVSGNEQFF.

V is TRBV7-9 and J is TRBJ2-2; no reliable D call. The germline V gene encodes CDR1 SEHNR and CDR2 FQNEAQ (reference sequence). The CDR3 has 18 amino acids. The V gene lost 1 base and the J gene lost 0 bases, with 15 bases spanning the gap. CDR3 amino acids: CASSLDQTLLANTGELFF. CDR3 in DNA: TGTGCCAGCAGCTTAGACCAGACCCTCCTAGCGAACACCGGGGAGCTGTTTTTT. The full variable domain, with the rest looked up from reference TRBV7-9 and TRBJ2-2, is DTGVSQNPRHKITKRGQNVTFRCDPISEHNRLYWYRQTLGQGPEFLTYFQNEAQLEKSRLLSDRFSAERPKGSFSTLEIQRTEQGDSAMYLCASSLDQTLLANTGELFFGEGSRLTVL.

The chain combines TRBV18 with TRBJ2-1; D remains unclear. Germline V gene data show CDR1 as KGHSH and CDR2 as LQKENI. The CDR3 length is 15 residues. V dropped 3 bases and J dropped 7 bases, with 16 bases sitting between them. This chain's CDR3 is CASSPGSRGTNEQFF. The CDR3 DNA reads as TGTGCCAGCTCACCTGGGTCCAGAGGAACTAATGAGCAGTTCTTC.

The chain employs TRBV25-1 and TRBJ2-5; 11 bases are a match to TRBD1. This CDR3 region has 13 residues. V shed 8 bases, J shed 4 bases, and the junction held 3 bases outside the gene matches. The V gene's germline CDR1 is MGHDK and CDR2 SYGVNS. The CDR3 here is CASGGTGGETQYF. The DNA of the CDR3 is TGTGCCAGCGGGGGGACAGGGGGAGAGACCCAGTACTTC.

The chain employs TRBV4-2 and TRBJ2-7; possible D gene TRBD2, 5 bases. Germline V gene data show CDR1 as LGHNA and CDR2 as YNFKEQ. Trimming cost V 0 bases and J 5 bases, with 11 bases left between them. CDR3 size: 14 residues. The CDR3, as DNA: TGTGCCAGCAGCCAAGATCGAGGGCAGGACGAGCAGTACTTC. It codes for CASSQDRGQDEQYF.

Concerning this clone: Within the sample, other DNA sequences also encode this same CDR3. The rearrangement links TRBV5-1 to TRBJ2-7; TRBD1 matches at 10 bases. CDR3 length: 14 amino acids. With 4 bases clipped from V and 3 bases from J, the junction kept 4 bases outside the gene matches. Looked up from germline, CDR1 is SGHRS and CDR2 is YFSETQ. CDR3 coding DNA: TGCGCCAGCAGCCCCGGGACAGGGGTCTACGAGCAGTACTTC. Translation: CASSPGTGVYEQYF.

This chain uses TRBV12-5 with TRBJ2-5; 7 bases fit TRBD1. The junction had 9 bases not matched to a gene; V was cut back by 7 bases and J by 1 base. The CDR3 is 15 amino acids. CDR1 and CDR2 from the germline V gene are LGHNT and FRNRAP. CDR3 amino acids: CASAPGQDSQETQYF. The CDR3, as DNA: TGTGCTAGTGCCCCCGGACAGGACTCCCAAGAGACCCAGTACTTC.

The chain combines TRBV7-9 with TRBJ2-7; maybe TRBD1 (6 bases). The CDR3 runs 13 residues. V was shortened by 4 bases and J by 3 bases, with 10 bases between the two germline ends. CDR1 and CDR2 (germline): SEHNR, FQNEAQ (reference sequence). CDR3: CASSWTDDYEQYF. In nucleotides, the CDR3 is TGTGCCAGCAGCTGGACAGACGACTACGAGCAGTACTTC.

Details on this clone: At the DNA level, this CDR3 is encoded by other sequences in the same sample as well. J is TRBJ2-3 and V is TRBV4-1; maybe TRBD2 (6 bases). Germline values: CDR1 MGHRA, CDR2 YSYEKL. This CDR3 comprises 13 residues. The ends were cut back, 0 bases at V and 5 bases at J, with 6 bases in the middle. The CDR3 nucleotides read TGCGCCAGCAGCCAAGAGGGGGGAGATACGCAGTATTTT. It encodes CASSQEGGDTQYF.

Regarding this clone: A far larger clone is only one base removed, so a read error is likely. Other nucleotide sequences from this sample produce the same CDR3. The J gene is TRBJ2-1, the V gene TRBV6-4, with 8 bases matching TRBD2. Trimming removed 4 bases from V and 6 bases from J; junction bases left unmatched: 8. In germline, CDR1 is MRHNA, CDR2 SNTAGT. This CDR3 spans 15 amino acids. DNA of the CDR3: TGTGCCAGCAGTGTGGACGGGGGGGCGGGCAATGAGCAGTTCTTC. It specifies CASSVDGGAGNEQFF.

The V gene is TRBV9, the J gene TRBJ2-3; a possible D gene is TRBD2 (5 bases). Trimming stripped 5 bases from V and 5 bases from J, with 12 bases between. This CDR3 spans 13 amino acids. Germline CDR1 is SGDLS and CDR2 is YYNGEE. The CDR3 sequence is CASSYSGEDTQYF. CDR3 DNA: TGTGCCAGCAGTTACTCCGGGGAAGATACGCAGTATTTT.